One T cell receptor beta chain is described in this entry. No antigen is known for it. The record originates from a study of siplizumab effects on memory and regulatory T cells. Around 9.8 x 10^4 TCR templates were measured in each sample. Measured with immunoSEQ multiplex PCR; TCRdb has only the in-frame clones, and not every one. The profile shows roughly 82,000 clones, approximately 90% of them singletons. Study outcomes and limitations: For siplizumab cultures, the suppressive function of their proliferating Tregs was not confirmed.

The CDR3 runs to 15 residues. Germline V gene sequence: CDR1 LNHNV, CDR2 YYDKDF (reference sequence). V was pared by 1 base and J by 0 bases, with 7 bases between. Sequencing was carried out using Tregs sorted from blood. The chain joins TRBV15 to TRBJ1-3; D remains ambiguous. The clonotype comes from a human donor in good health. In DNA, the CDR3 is TGTGCCACCAGCAGAGTCGGCTTCTCTGGAAACACCATATATTTT. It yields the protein CATSRVGFSGNTIYF. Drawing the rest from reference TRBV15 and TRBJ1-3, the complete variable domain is DAMVIQNPRYQVTQFGKPVTLSCSQTLNHNVMYWYQQKSSQAPKLLFHYYDKDFNNEADTPDNFQSRRPNTSFCFLDIRSPGLGDTAMYLCATSRVGFSGNTIYFGEGSWLTVV.